In its sample, the clone carrying this T cell receptor beta chain was seen many times. Antigen specificity is unknown. TCRdb used MiXCR to reprocess the multiplex PCR reads, holding one entry per CDR3 protein. The sample comprises approximately 200,000 distinct CDR3 sequences, roughly 31% of which are singletons, and approximately 4.3% rests with the top ten. CDR1 is SNHLY and CDR2 is FYNNEI in the germline V gene. The CDR3 extends over 12 amino acids. V was trimmed by 5 bases and J by 6 bases, leaving 7 bases between them. This sample was taken from a study of breast tumors, draining lymph nodes, adjacent tissues. Regarding the study as a whole: The data were judged consistent with most tumor T cells coming from lymph node and expanding in tumor. Compared with lymph nodes, tumors were less diverse; compared with nontumor tissue, more.

Axillary draining lymph nodes of breast cancer patients supplied the node samples. The chain uses TRBV2 and TRBJ2-2; D is possibly TRBD1 (6 bases). The TCR sequence derives from a female donor with breast cancer. Some clones in this sample may be carry-over from other donors' samples. Sequenced sample: axillary lymph node tissue. Here the CDR3 reads CASSQGPGELFF. DNA of the CDR3: TGTGCCAGCAGTCAGGGGCCCGGGGAGCTGTTTTTT. The variable domain in full, completed from reference TRBV2 and TRBJ2-2, reads EPEVTQTPSHQVTQMGQEVILRCVPISNHLYFYWYRQILGQKVEFLVSFYNNEISEKSEIFDDQFSVERPDGSNFTLKIRSTKLEDSAMYFCASSQGPGELFFGEGSRLTVL.